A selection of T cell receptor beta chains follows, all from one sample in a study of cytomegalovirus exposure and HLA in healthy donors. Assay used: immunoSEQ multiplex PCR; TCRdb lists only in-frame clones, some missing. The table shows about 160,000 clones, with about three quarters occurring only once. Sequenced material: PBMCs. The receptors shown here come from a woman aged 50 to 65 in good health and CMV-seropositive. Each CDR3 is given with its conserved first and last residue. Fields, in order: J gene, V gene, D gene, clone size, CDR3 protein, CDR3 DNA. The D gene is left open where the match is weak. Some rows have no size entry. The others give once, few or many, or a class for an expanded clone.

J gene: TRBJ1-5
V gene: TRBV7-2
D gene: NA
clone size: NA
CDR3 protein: CASSFDRYNQPQHF
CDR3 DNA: TGTGCCAGCAGCTTCGACAGATACAATCAGCCCCAGCATTTT

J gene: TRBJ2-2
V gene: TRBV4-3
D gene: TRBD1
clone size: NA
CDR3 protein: CASSPRGQGVGELFF
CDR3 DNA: TGCGCCAGCAGCCCCCGGGGACAGGGGGTCGGGGAGCTGTTTTTT

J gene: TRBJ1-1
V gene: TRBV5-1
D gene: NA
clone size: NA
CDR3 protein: CASSSELNTEAFF
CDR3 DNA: TGCGCCAGCAGCTCCGAGTTGAACACTGAAGCTTTCTTT

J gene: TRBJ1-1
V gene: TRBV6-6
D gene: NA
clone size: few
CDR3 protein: CASSYEGNLNTEAFF
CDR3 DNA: TGTGCCAGCAGTTACGAGGGAAATCTGAACACTGAAGCTTTCTTT

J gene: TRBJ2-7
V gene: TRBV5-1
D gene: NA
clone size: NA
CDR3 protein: CASSPGQTQQYF
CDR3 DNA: TGCGCCAGCAGCCCCGGACAGACCCAGCAGTACTTC

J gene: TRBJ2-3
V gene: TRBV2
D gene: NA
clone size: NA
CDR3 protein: CASSKTLGGGGDTQYF
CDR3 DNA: TGTGCCAGCAGTAAGACCCTGGGGGGAGGGGGAGATACGCAGTATTTT

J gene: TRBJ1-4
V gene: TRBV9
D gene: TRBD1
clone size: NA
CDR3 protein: CASSFRQGQGEKLFF
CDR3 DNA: TGTGCCAGCAGCTTCCGACAGGGCCAAGGGGAAAAACTGTTTTTT

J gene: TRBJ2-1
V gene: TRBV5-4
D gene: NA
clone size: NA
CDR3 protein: CASSLGLSVEFF
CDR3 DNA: TGTGCCAGCAGCTTGGGACTATCTGTGGAGTTCTTC

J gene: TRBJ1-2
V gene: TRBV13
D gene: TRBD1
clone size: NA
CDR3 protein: CASSLGLQGDGYTF
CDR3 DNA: TGTGCCAGCAGCTTAGGCCTTCAGGGGGATGGCTACACCTTC

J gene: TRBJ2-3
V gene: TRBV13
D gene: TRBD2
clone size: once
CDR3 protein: CASSIKRGLSTDTQYF
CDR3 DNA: TGTGCCAGCAGCATCAAGCGGGGGTTATCCACAGATACGCAGTATTTT

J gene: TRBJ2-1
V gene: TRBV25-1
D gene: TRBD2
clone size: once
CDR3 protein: CASSLPGGSYNEQFF
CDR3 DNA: TGTGCCAGCAGTCTGCCGGGGGGCTCCTACAATGAGCAGTTCTTC

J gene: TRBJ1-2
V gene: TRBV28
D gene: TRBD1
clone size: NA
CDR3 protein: CASSGTGLYGYTF
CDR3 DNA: TGTGCCAGCAGCGGGACAGGGTTATATGGCTACACCTTC

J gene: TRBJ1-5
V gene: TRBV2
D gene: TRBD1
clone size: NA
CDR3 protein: CASSGQGGNQPQHF
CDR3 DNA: TGTGCCAGCAGTGGACAGGGAGGCAATCAGCCCCAGCATTTT

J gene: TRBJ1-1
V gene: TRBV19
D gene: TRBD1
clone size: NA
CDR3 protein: CASSLDRGPFITEAFF
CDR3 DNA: TGTGCCAGTAGTCTGGACAGGGGGCCGTTTATCACTGAAGCTTTCTTT

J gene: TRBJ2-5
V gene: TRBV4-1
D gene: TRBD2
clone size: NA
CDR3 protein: CASSRAGGQETQYF
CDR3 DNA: TGCGCCAGCAGCCGAGCGGGGGGGCAGGAGACCCAGTACTTC

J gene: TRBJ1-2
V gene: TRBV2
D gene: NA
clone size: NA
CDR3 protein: CASSPLTVNYGYTF
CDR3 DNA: TGTGCCAGCAGTCCACTGACAGTTAACTATGGCTACACCTTC

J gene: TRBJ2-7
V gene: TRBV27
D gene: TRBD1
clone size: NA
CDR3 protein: CASSLPGQGFYEQYF
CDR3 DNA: TGTGCCAGCAGTTTACCCGGACAGGGGTTCTACGAGCAGTACTTC

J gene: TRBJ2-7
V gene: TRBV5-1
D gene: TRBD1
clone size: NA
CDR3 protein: CASSWGQDAYEQYF
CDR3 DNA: TGCGCCAGCAGCTGGGGACAGGACGCCTACGAGCAGTACTTC

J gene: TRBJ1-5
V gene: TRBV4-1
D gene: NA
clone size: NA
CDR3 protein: CASSQGSTGDSNQPQHF
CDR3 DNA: TGCGCCAGCAGCCAAGGTTCGACAGGAGATAGCAATCAGCCCCAGCATTTT

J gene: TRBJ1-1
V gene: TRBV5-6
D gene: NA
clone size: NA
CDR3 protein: CASSGWQVTNTEAFF
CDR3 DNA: TGTGCCAGCAGCGGGTGGCAGGTCACGAACACTGAAGCTTTCTTT

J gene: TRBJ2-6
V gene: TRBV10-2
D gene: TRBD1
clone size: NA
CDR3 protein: CASSLRQGTGANVLTF
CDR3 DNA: TGCGCCAGCAGCTTACGACAGGGGACCGGGGCCAACGTCCTGACTTTC

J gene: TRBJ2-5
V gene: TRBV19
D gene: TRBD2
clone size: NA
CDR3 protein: CASSTSGSGETQYF
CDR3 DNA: TGTGCCAGTAGTACTAGCGGGAGCGGGGAGACCCAGTACTTC

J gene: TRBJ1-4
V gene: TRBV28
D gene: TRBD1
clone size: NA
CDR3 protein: CASSPTGTVNEKLFF
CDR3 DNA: TGTGCCAGCAGCCCCACCGGGACAGTGAATGAAAAACTGTTTTTT

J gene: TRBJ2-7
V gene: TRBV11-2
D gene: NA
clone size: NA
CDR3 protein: CASSLDTRSYEQYF
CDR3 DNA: TGTGCCAGCAGCTTGGACACCCGGTCCTACGAGCAGTACTTC

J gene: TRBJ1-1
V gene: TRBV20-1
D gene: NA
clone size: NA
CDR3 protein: CSAKDGEAFF
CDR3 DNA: TGCAGTGCTAAAGACGGTGAAGCTTTCTTT

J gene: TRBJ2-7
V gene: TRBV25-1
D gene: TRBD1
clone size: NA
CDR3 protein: CASSDTGTGGYEQYF
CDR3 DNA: TGTGCCAGCAGTGACACCGGGACAGGGGGATACGAGCAGTACTTC

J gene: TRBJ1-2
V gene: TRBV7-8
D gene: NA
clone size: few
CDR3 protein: CASGGVNYGYTF
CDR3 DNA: TGTGCCAGCGGGGGGGTCAACTATGGCTACACCTTC

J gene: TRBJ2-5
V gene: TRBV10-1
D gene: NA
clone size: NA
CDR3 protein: CASSDLTGSRRETQYF
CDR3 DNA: TGCGCCAGCAGTGATTTAACAGGTTCGCGCCGAGAGACCCAGTACTTC

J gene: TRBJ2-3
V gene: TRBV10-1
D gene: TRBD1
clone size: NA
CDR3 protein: CASSPLGTASTDTQYF
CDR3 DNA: TGCGCCAGCTCACCTCTAGGGACAGCTAGCACAGATACGCAGTATTTT

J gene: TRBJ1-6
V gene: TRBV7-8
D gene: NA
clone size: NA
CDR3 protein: CASSLGWSSPLHF
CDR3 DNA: TGTGCCAGCAGCTTAGGGTGGAGTTCACCCCTCCACTTT

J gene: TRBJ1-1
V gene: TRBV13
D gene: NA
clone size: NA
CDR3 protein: CASSLGRGLTEAFF
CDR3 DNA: TGTGCCAGCAGCTTAGGTAGGGGATTGACTGAAGCTTTCTTT

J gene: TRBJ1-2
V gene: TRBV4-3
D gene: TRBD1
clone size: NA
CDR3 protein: CASSQDRGRSYGYTF
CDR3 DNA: TGCGCCAGCAGCCAGGACAGGGGAAGGAGCTATGGCTACACCTTC

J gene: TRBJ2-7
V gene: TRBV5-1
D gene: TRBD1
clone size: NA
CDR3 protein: CASSLGTGDHYEQYF
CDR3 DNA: TGCGCCAGCAGCTTAGGGACAGGGGATCACTACGAGCAGTACTTC

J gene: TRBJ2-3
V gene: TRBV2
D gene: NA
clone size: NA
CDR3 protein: CASSELRQEQYF
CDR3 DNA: TGTGCCAGCAGTGAATTGAGACAAGAGCAGTATTTT

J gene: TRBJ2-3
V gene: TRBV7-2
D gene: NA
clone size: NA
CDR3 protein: CASSKTTLARDTQYF
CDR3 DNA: TGTGCCAGCAGCAAGACCACACTAGCAAGAGATACGCAGTATTTT

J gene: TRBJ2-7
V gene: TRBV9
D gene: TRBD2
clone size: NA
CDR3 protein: CASSPLSGSPAKQYF
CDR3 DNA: TGTGCCAGCAGCCCCTTAAGCGGGAGCCCCGCCAAGCAGTACTTC

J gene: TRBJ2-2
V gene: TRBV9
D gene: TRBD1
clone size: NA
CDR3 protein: CASSTPGTGTSGGGTGELFF
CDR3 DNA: TGTGCCAGCAGCACCCCCGGGACAGGGACTTCTGGAGGCGGCACCGGGGAGCTGTTTTTT

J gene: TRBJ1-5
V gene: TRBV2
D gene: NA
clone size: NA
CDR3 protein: CASSVDTNQPQHF
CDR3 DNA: TGTGCCAGCAGCGTTGACACGAATCAGCCCCAGCATTTT

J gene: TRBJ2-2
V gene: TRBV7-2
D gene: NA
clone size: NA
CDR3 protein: CASSFLARNTGELFF
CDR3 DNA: TGTGCCAGCAGCTTCCTAGCTAGGAACACCGGGGAGCTGTTTTTT

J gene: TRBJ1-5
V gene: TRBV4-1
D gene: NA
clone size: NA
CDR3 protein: CASSPQTPPLSNQPQHF
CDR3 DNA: TGCGCCAGCAGCCCCCAGACACCTCCCCTTAGCAATCAGCCCCAGCATTTT

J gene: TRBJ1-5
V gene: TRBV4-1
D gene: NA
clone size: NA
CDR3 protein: CASSTGDSNQPQHF
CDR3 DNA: TGCGCCAGCAGCACGGGGGACAGCAATCAGCCCCAGCATTTT

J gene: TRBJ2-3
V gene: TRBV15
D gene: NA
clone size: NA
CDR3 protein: CATSRGPDTVVDTQYF
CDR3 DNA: TGTGCCACCAGCAGAGGCCCGGACACCGTCGTGGATACGCAGTATTTT

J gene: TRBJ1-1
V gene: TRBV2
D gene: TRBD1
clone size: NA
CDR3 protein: CASSEAGDSYTEAFF
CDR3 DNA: TGTGCCAGCAGTGAAGCGGGGGACAGTTACACTGAAGCTTTCTTT

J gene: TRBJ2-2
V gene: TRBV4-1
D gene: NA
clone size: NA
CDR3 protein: CASTRGQNTGELFF
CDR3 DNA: TGCGCCAGCACGAGAGGCCAAAACACCGGGGAGCTGTTTTTT

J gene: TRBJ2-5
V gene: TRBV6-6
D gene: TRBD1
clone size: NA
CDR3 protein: CASSSQDRGETQYF
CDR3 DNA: TGTGCCAGCAGTTCTCAAGACAGGGGGGAGACCCAGTACTTC

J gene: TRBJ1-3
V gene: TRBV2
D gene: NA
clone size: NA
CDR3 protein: CASSEGSGFGNTIYF
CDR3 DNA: TGTGCCAGCAGTGAAGGGTCAGGCTTTGGAAACACCATATATTTT

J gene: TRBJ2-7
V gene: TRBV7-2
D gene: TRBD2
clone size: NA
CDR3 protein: CASSARTSGSYEQYF
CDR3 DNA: TGTGCCAGCAGCGCCCGGACTAGCGGGAGCTACGAGCAGTACTTC

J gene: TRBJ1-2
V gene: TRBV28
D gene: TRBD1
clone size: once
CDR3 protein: CASSSAPGTGGGYGYTF
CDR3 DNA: TGTGCCAGCAGTTCCGCTCCCGGGACAGGGGGCGGCTATGGCTACACCTTC

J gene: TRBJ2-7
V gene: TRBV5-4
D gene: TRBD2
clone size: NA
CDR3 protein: CASSPLSGRAHEQYF
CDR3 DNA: TGTGCCAGCAGCCCCTTAAGCGGGAGGGCCCACGAGCAGTACTTC

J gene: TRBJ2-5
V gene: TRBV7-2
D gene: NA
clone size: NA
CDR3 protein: CASTQSPGRLETQYF
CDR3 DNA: TGTGCCAGCACCCAATCACCAGGCCGCCTGGAGACCCAGTACTTC

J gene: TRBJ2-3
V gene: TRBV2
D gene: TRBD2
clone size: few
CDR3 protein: CASSPQLAGGTDTQYF
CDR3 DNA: TGTGCCAGCAGTCCTCAACTAGCGGGGGGTACAGATACGCAGTATTTT

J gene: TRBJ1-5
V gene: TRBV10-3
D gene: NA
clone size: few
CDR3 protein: CAISEQGPNQPQHF
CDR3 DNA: TGTGCCATCAGTGAACAGGGTCCCAATCAGCCCCAGCATTTT

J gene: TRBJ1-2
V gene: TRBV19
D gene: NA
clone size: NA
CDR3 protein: CASSTRQVYGYTF
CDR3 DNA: TGTGCCAGTAGTACCCGACAGGTCTATGGCTACACCTTC

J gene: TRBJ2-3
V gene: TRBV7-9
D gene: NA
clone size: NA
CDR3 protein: CASSSHEGGGTDTQYF
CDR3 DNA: TGTGCCAGCAGCTCTCATGAGGGAGGGGGGACAGATACGCAGTATTTT

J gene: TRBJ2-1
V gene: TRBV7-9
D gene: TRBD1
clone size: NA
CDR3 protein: CASSYRGNNEQFF
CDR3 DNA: TGTGCCAGCAGCTACAGGGGGAACAATGAGCAGTTCTTC

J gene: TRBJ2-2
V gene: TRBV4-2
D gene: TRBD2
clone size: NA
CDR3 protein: CASSQDASGRSNTGELFF
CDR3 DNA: TGTGCCAGCAGCCAAGATGCTAGCGGGAGAAGCAACACCGGGGAGCTGTTTTTT

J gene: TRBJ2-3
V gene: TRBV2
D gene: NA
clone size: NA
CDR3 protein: CASSDAGGTPTDTQYF
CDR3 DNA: TGTGCCAGCAGTGACGCGGGCGGGACCCCCACAGATACGCAGTATTTT